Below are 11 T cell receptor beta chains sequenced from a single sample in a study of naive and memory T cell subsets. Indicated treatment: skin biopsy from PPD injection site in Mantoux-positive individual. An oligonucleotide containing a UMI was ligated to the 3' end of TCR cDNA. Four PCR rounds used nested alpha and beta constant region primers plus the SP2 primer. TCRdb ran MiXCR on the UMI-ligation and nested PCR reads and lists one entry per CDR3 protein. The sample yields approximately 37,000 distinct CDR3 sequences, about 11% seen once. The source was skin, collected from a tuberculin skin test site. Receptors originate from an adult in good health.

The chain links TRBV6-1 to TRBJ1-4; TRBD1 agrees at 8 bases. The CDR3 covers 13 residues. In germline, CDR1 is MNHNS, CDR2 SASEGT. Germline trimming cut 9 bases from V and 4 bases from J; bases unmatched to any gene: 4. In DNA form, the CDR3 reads TGTGCCAGTGGGACAGGCAATAATGAAAAACTGTTTTTT. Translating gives CASGTGNNEKLFF.

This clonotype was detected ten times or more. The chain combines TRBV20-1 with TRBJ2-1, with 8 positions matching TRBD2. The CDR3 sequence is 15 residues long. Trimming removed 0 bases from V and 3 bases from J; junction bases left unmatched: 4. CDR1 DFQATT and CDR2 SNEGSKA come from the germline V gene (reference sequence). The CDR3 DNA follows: TGCAGTGCTAGAGATATGGGACTAGGCTACAATGAGCAGTTCTTC. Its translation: CSARDMGLGYNEQFF.

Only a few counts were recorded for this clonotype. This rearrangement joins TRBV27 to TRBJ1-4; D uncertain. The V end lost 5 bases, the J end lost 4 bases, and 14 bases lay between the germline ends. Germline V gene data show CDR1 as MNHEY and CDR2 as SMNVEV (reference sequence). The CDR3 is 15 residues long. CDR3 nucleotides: TGTGCCAGCAGTAGGGCCCAGGCCGTTAATGAAAAACTGTTTTTT. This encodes CASSRAQAVNEKLFF.

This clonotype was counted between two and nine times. The CDR3 DNA reads TGCAGCGTCTCCCGGGGGAGGCGGGTTGAAGATACGCAGTATTTT. Protein product: CSVSRGRRVEDTQYF. The rearrangement joins TRBV29-1 to TRBJ2-3; perhaps TRBD2 as D (6 bases). V was trimmed by 6 bases and J by 5 bases, leaving 21 bases between them. The CDR3 covers 15 residues. CDR1 and CDR2 from the germline V gene are SQVTM and ANQGSEA.

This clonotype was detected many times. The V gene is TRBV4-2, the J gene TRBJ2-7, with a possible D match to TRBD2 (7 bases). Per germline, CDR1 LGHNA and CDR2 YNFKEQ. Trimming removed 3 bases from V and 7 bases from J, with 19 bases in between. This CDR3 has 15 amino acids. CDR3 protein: CASSHGGRGSGEQYF. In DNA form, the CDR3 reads TGTGCCAGCAGCCACGGAGGGAGGGGGAGTGGGGAGCAGTACTTC.

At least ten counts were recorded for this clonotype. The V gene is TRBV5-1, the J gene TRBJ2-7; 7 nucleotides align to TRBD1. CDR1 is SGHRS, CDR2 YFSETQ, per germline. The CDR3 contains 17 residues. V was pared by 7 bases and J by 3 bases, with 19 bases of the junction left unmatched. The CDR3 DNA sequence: TGCGCCAGCCAATCCCAGGTCCAGGGGGTCGAAGTCTACGAGCAGTACTTC. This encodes CASQSQVQGVEVYEQYF.

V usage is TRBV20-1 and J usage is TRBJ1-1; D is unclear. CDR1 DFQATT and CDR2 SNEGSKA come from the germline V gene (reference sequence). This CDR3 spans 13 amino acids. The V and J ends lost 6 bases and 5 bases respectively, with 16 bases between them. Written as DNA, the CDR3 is TGCAGTGCAACCGGGGAAAGAGAGACTGAAGCTTTCTTT. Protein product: CSATGERETEAFF.

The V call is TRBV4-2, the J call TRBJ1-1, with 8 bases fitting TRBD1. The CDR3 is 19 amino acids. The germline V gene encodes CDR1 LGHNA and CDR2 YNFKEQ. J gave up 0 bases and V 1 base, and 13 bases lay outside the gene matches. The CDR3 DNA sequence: TGTGCCAGCAGCCAAGCCGGACAGGGAAGCCCACGCATGAACACTGAAGCTTTCTTT. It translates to CASSQAGQGSPRMNTEAFF.

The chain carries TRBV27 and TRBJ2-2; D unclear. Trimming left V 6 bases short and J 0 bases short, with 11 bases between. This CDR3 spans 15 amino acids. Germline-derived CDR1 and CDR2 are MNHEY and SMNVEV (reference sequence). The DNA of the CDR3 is TGTGCCAGCAGAGTCGATATATCGAACACCGGGGAGCTGTTTTTT. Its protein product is CASRVDISNTGELFF.

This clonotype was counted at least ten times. CDR3 in DNA: TGTGCCAGTAGTATACGAACCGGGACAGGGTCAGTCCGCGGCTACACCTTC. Translated: CASSIRTGTGSVRGYTF. The chain links TRBV19 to TRBJ1-2; 9 nucleotides align to TRBD1. There are 17 residues in the CDR3. Germline CDR1 and CDR2: LNHDA and SQIVND (reference sequence). V trimming: 2 bases; J trimming: 8 bases; junction bases outside the gene matches: 15. The whole variable domain, filled in from reference TRBV19 and TRBJ1-2, reads DGGITQSPKYLFRKEGQNVTLSCEQNLNHDAMYWYRQDPGQGLRLIYYSQIVNDFQKGDIAEGYSVSREKKESFPLTVTSAQKNPTAFYLCASSIRTGTGSVRGYTFGSGTRLTVV.

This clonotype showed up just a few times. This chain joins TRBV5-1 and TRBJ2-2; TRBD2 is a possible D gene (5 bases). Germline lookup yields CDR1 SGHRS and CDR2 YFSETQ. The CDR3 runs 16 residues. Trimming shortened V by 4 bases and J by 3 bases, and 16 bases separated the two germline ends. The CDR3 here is CASSPQPSGDTGELFF. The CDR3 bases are TGCGCCAGCAGCCCTCAACCATCCGGGGACACCGGGGAGCTGTTTTTT.